The clone carrying this T cell receptor beta chain is a singleton in its sample. The data are from a study of PD-L1 blockade in urothelial cancer. Study background: Analysis of the blood was performed 3 weeks (second dose) and 6 weeks after treatment start.

Time point described: pretreatment peripheral blood. J gave up 10 bases and V 4 bases, and 9 bases lay outside the gene matches. The CDR3 is 14 amino acids. CDR1 and CDR2 (germline): SGHRS, YFSETQ. TCRdb's table, derived via immunoSEQ multiplex PCR, lists solely in-frame clones and lacks some. The repertoire holds about 87,000 clones, with roughly 89% as singletons. The chain recombines TRBV5-1 with TRBJ2-1, with 9 positions matching TRBD1. The starting material was PBMCs, obtained around atezolizumab (anti-PD-L1) treatment. The origin of this receptor is a man aged 60 to 69 with urothelial cancer. CDR3 sequence reads: CASSAGTGFNEQFF. CDR3 bases: TGCGCCAGCAGCGCTGGGACAGGGTTCAACGAGCAGTTCTTC.